The text below deals with one T cell receptor (beta chain). Sample-barcoded 5' priming and a J-beta primer mix drove a second PCR of about 7 to 11 cycles. Every cDNA molecule carried a tag from a template-switch adaptor bearing 12 random nucleotides. TCRdb re-called the 5' RACE reads with MiXCR, one entry per CDR3 protein. The sample includes approximately 350,000 distinct CDR3 sequences, more than 45% of them seen just once. This entry is derived from a study of blood T cells in healthy people across ages. Samples each had at least 5 micrograms of total RNA extracted. CDR3 length: 18 amino acids. Germline-derived CDR1 and CDR2 are LNHDA and SQIVND (reference sequence). The V gene end was trimmed by 5 bases and the J gene end by 7 bases; junction bases not matched to a gene: 13.

What was sequenced was blood. The rearrangement links TRBV19 to TRBJ2-1, with TRBD2 matching over 14 bases. The receptor comes from a man aged 60 to 75 in good health. The chain's CDR3 is CASSLGTSGSHGRNEQFF. Here the CDR3 DNA reads TGTGCCAGTAGTCTCGGGACTAGCGGGAGTCACGGAAGGAATGAGCAGTTCTTC.